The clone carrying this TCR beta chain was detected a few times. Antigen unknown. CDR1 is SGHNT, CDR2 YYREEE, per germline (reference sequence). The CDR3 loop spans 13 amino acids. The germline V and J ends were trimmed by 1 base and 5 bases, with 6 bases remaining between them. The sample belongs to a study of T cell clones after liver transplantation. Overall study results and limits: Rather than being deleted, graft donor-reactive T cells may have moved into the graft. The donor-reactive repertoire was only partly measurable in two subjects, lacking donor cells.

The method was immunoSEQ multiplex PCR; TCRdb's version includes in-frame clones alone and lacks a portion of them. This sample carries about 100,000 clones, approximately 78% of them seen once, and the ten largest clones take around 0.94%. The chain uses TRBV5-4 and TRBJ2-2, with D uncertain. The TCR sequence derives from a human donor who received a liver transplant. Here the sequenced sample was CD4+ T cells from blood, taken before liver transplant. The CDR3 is CASSLRETGELFF. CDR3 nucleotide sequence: TGTGCCAGCAGCTTGAGAGAAACCGGGGAGCTGTTTTTT.